The source of this T cell receptor beta chain is a study of blood T cell repertoires in COVID-19. Study-wide background: PBMCs, B-cell-depleted T cells, or T cells were the source of the cDNA or gDNA that made up the material.

Method: immunoSEQ multiplex PCR; TCRdb's copy keeps in-frame clones and lacks some. This sample carries tens of thousands of clones, 75% to 95% of them seen once, and the ten largest clones take less than 7%. V lost 5 bases, J lost 4 bases, and 11 bases stayed unmatched. CDR3 length equals 15 residues. Germline-derived CDR1 and CDR2 are SGHRS and YFSETQ. This receptor was obtained from a woman over 75 with acute or convalescent COVID-19. Source material: peripheral blood. The chain recombines TRBV5-1 with TRBJ1-2; the match to TRBD1 covers 7 bases. In nucleotides, the CDR3 is TGCGCCAGCAGTCAAGGGACAGCCCGAGCCTATGGCTACACCTTC. Translation: CASSQGTARAYGYTF.